What follows are 15 T cell receptor beta chains derived from one specimen sequenced in a study of blood T cell repertoires in COVID-19. TCRdb's table, derived via immunoSEQ multiplex PCR, lists solely in-frame clones and lacks some. The sample includes about 140,000 clones, roughly 84% of them seen just once. Sequenced: peripheral blood. These receptors were obtained from a man aged 25-45 years with COVID-19, enrolled during active disease.

This clone was observed once. This chain connects TRBV19 to TRBJ1-5; TRBD1 matches 9 bases. V lost 10 bases, J lost 7 bases, and 8 bases stayed unmatched. Germline V gives CDR1 LNHDA, CDR2 SQIVND (reference sequence). CDR3 length equals 13 residues. The CDR3 loop is CAINRGPGQPQHF. The DNA for the CDR3 is TGTGCCATCAACAGGGGGCCGGGACAGCCCCAGCATTTT.

This clone was seen just once. The rearrangement uses TRBV18 and TRBJ2-4; 7 bases agree with TRBD2. Trimming at V came to 3 bases and at J to 5 bases, leaving 13 bases not matched to a gene. The germline CDR1 and CDR2 sequences are KGHSH and LQKENI. CDR3 length: 17 residues. This CDR3 is CASSPPRWGGRENIQYF. DNA of the CDR3: TGTGCCAGCTCACCCCCGAGGTGGGGGGGTCGGGAAAACATTCAGTACTTC.

V gene TRBV6-5 combines with J gene TRBJ1-5, with D possibly matching TRBD1 (5 bases). Germline V gene sequence: CDR1 MNHEY, CDR2 SVGAGI. The V end lost 6 bases, the J end lost 2 bases, and 8 bases lay between the germline ends. CDR3 length: 13 residues. The CDR3 loop reads CASRQAGNQPQHF. CDR3 in DNA: TGTGCCAGCAGACAGGCGGGCAATCAGCCCCAGCATTTT.

Written as DNA, the CDR3 is TGTGCCAGAAGCTTTCCGGGACAGGGCGGTTTTAGCTCCTACGAGCAGTACTTC. It yields the protein CARSFPGQGGFSSYEQYF. The chain links TRBV5-3 to TRBJ2-7; TRBD1 agrees at 9 bases. TRBV5-3 is labeled an ORF, and its function is uncertain. This CDR3 is 18 amino acids long. The trim removed 2 bases at V and 0 bases at J, leaving 12 bases unmatched.

The rearrangement joins TRBV9 to TRBJ2-5, with TRBD1 identical over 8 bases. After removal of 2 bases from V and 3 bases from J, the junction contained 9 bases not matched to a gene. The CDR3 covers 16 residues. CDR1 and CDR2 from the germline V gene are SGDLS and YYNGEE. The CDR3 DNA sequence: TGTGCCAGCAGCGTGAGCTTTTCAGGGGGCGAAGAGACCCAGTACTTC. Translation gives CASSVSFSGGEETQYF. The whole variable domain, remainder taken from reference TRBV9 and TRBJ2-5, is DSGVTQTPKHLITATGQRVTLRCSPRSGDLSVYWYQQSLDQGLQFLIQYYNGEERAKGNILERFSAQQFPDLHSELNLSSLELGDSALYFCASSVSFSGGEETQYFGPGTRLLVL.

The chain links TRBV5-1 to TRBJ2-5; 14 bases agree with TRBD2. CDR3 length: 16 residues. Germline CDR1 and CDR2: SGHRS and YFSETQ. J was trimmed by 5 bases and V by 4 bases; bases with no gene match: 7. CDR3 bases: TGCGCCAGCAGCCAATCGGGACTAGCGGGAGTTGAGACCCAGTACTTC. It encodes CASSQSGLAGVETQYF.

The chain couples TRBV27 to TRBJ2-7; D ambiguous. This CDR3 region has 14 residues. Germline assignment: CDR1 MNHEY and CDR2 SMNVEV (reference sequence). V was cut by 4 bases and J by 5 bases, with 15 bases left in between. The CDR3 spells CASSSTSGGHEQYF. In DNA form, the CDR3 reads TGTGCCAGCAGTTCTACATCAGGTGGGCACGAGCAGTACTTC.

The rearrangement joins TRBV19 to TRBJ2-7, with 8 nucleotides matching TRBD1. V shed 5 bases, J shed 0 bases, and the junction held 6 bases outside the gene matches. CDR1 is LNHDA and CDR2 is SQIVND in the germline V gene (reference sequence). The CDR3 totals 15 residues. The CDR3 region is CASSSAGGSSYEQYF. The CDR3 DNA sequence: TGTGCCAGTAGTTCAGCAGGGGGCTCCTCCTACGAGCAGTACTTC.

The chain couples TRBV7-3 to TRBJ2-6, with 7 nucleotides matching TRBD1. The germline V gene has CDR1 SGHTA and CDR2 FQGTGA. The CDR3 covers 18 residues. J was trimmed by 2 bases and V by 5 bases; bases with no gene match: 12. The DNA of the CDR3 is TGTGCCAGCAGCCGGGACGAAGGGGGCGCGGCTGGGGCCAACGTCCTGACTTTC. Translating it yields CASSRDEGGAAGANVLTF.

This clone was seen a handful of times. V is TRBV9 and J is TRBJ2-7; no firm D call. The V end lost 0 bases, the J end lost 3 bases, and 10 bases lay between the germline ends. The germline gives CDR1 SGDLS, CDR2 YYNGEE. The CDR3 extends over 14 amino acids. CDR3: CASSVDPLNYEQYF. Written as DNA, the CDR3 is TGTGCCAGCAGCGTAGATCCCCTTAACTACGAGCAGTACTTC. Looking up the rest from reference TRBV9 and TRBJ2-7 gives the full variable domain: DSGVTQTPKHLITATGQRVTLRCSPRSGDLSVYWYQQSLDQGLQFLIQYYNGEERAKGNILERFSAQQFPDLHSELNLSSLELGDSALYFCASSVDPLNYEQYFGPGTRLTVT.

The chain links TRBV29-1 to TRBJ2-5; D is uncertain. Trimming removed 4 bases at V and 0 bases at J, with 6 bases between. The germline V gene has CDR1 SQVTM and CDR2 ANQGSEA. The CDR3 extends over 12 amino acids. The CDR3 spells CSVARYQETQYF. As DNA, the CDR3 is TGCAGCGTTGCGAGGTACCAAGAGACCCAGTACTTC.

The chain recombines TRBV10-3 with TRBJ2-5, with 7 nucleotides matching TRBD1. Germline trimming cut 11 bases from V and 4 bases from J; bases unmatched to any gene: 7. From germline, CDR1 is ENHRY and CDR2 SYGVKD. The CDR3 extends over 12 amino acids. CDR3 nucleotide sequence: TGTGCCGTCCGGGACAGCCGAGAGACCCAGTACTTC. Translated: CAVRDSRETQYF.

The chain joins TRBV7-9 to TRBJ2-3, with a weak D call TRBD2 (5 bases). CDR3 size: 15 residues. Trimming stripped 8 bases from V and 1 base from J, with 16 bases between. The V gene's germline CDR1 is SEHNR and CDR2 FQNEAQ (reference sequence). The CDR3 sequence: CASLNPEAGTDTQYF. For the CDR3, the DNA is TGTGCCAGCTTAAACCCGGAGGCAGGCACAGATACGCAGTATTTT.

The V gene is TRBV6-5, the J gene TRBJ1-2, with D possibly being TRBD1 (6 bases). The CDR3 has 12 amino acids. The germline CDR1 and CDR2 sequences are MNHEY and SVGAGI. V lost 6 bases to trimming and J lost 6 bases, with 11 bases between them. CDR3 in amino acids: CASRSSGDGYTF. As DNA, the CDR3 is TGTGCCAGCAGATCCTCAGGGGATGGCTACACCTTC.

This sequence joins TRBV5-1 and TRBJ1-1, with 7 bases matching TRBD1. The CDR3 extends over 14 amino acids. Per the germline V gene, CDR1 is SGHRS and CDR2 is YFSETQ. V shed 6 bases and J 5 bases; nucleotides not matched to a gene: 10. For the CDR3, the DNA is TGCGCCAGCATCAACAGGGGAAGCCCGACTGAAGCTTTCTTT. Translated: CASINRGSPTEAFF.